These T cell receptor beta chains were read from a single sample in a study of identical twins. TCRdb called the 5' RACE reads again in MiXCR, with one record for every CDR3 protein. The data show approximately 240,000 distinct CDR3 sequences, with around an eighth seen just once and 8.8% held by the top ten. Sequenced sample: memory (CD45RO+) T cells sorted from blood. The receptors come from a woman younger than 30 in good health. The CDR3 runs from the conserved cysteine through the conserved F or W. D genes are given only for firm matches. A row's size may be missing; if present it is once, few, many or a size class.

clone_size: few; j_call: TRBJ2-2; d_call: TRBD2; v_call: TRBV3-1; cdr3_aa: CASSPGLARSTGELFF; cdr3_nt: TGTGCCAGCAGCCCTGGACTAGCGAGAAGCACCGGGGAGCTGTTTTTT
clone_size: many; j_call: TRBJ2-7; d_call: TRBD2; v_call: TRBV5-1; cdr3_aa: CASSPPSGAIYEQYF; cdr3_nt: TGCGCCAGCAGCCCCCCGAGCGGGGCTATCTACGAGCAGTACTTC
clone_size: few; j_call: TRBJ2-3; d_call: NA; v_call: TRBV12-3/TRBV12-4; cdr3_aa: CASSPGLKWTDTQYF; cdr3_nt: TGTGCCAGCAGTCCGGGACTTAAGTGGACAGATACGCAGTATTTT
clone_size: NA; j_call: TRBJ2-5; d_call: TRBD2; v_call: TRBV12-3/TRBV12-4; cdr3_aa: CASRTSAGGETQYF; cdr3_nt: TGTGCCAGCAGGACTAGCGCGGGAGGAGAGACCCAGTACTTC
clone_size: NA; j_call: TRBJ2-5; d_call: TRBD1; v_call: TRBV5-1; cdr3_aa: CASSPQTGAETQYF; cdr3_nt: TGCGCCAGCAGCCCCCAAACAGGGGCAGAGACCCAGTACTTC
clone_size: NA; j_call: TRBJ2-2; d_call: NA; v_call: TRBV6-1; cdr3_aa: CASLGSGNSNTGELFF; cdr3_nt: TGTGCCAGCCTGGGTAGCGGAAACTCGAACACCGGGGAGCTGTTTTTT
clone_size: NA; j_call: TRBJ2-3; d_call: NA; v_call: TRBV7-9; cdr3_aa: CASNEIARDTQYF; cdr3_nt: TGTGCCAGCAACGAAATAGCAAGAGATACGCAGTATTTT
clone_size: NA; j_call: TRBJ2-7; d_call: NA; v_call: TRBV20-1; cdr3_aa: CSARTAPGPGEQYF; cdr3_nt: TGCAGTGCTAGAACCGCGCCCGGCCCGGGGGAGCAGTACTTC
clone_size: few; j_call: TRBJ2-7; d_call: NA; v_call: TRBV27; cdr3_aa: CASSFGVPSYEQYF; cdr3_nt: TGTGCCAGCAGTTTCGGGGTCCCGTCCTACGAGCAGTACTTC
clone_size: NA; j_call: TRBJ1-1; d_call: NA; v_call: TRBV6-4; cdr3_aa: CASSAAPGQGAFF; cdr3_nt: TGTGCCAGCAGCGCAGCCCCGGGACAAGGAGCTTTCTTT
clone_size: NA; j_call: TRBJ1-3; d_call: NA; v_call: TRBV10-3; cdr3_aa: CAISESHPSSGNTIYF; cdr3_nt: TGTGCCATCAGTGAGTCCCACCCCAGCTCTGGAAACACCATATATTTT
clone_size: few; j_call: TRBJ2-5; d_call: NA; v_call: TRBV27; cdr3_aa: CASSRQWRETQYF; cdr3_nt: TGTGCCAGCAGCAGGCAGTGGAGAGAGACCCAGTACTTC
clone_size: many; j_call: TRBJ2-1; d_call: TRBD2; v_call: TRBV3-1; cdr3_aa: CASSLRLAGDNEQFF; cdr3_nt: TGTGCCAGCAGCCTTAGACTAGCGGGGGACAATGAGCAGTTCTTC
clone_size: many; j_call: TRBJ1-2; d_call: NA; v_call: TRBV29-1; cdr3_aa: CSAGRENYGYTF; cdr3_nt: TGCAGCGCCGGGCGGGAGAACTATGGCTACACCTTC
clone_size: many; j_call: TRBJ2-3; d_call: NA; v_call: TRBV6-6; cdr3_aa: CASSSRTKEEYF; cdr3_nt: TGTGCCAGCAGTTCCCGGACTAAGGAAGAGTATTTT
clone_size: NA; j_call: TRBJ1-2; d_call: TRBD1; v_call: TRBV19; cdr3_aa: CASRQDRGRYGYTF; cdr3_nt: TGTGCCAGTAGACAGGACAGGGGACGGTATGGCTACACCTTC
clone_size: NA; j_call: TRBJ2-1; d_call: TRBD2; v_call: TRBV7-2; cdr3_aa: CASSHGLAHDEQFF; cdr3_nt: TGTGCCAGCAGCCATGGACTAGCCCACGATGAGCAGTTCTTC
clone_size: NA; j_call: TRBJ2-3; d_call: TRBD2; v_call: TRBV10-1; cdr3_aa: CASSESGGADTQYF; cdr3_nt: TGCGCCAGCAGTGAGAGCGGGGGGGCAGATACGCAGTATTTT
clone_size: NA; j_call: TRBJ1-2; d_call: TRBD1; v_call: TRBV7-8; cdr3_aa: CASSPTGQTFRYTF; cdr3_nt: TGTGCCAGCAGCCCCACGGGACAGACCTTTCGCTACACCTTC
clone_size: NA; j_call: TRBJ1-2; d_call: TRBD1; v_call: TRBV15; cdr3_aa: CATSKGQGLYGYTF; cdr3_nt: TGTGCCACCAGCAAAGGACAGGGATTATATGGCTACACCTTC
clone_size: NA; j_call: TRBJ2-5; d_call: TRBD2; v_call: TRBV7-2; cdr3_aa: CASISGSEKETQYF; cdr3_nt: TGTGCCAGCATAAGCGGGAGCGAAAAAGAGACCCAGTACTTC
clone_size: few; j_call: TRBJ2-5; d_call: TRBD2; v_call: TRBV12-3/TRBV12-4; cdr3_aa: CASRRGEETQYF; cdr3_nt: TGTGCCAGCAGGCGGGGGGAAGAGACCCAGTACTTC
clone_size: few; j_call: TRBJ2-3; d_call: NA; v_call: TRBV6-5; cdr3_aa: CASSSRTVATDTQYF; cdr3_nt: TGTGCCAGCAGTTCTAGGACAGTTGCCACAGATACGCAGTATTTT
clone_size: few; j_call: TRBJ2-7; d_call: NA; v_call: TRBV29-1; cdr3_aa: CSVEFGGGQYF; cdr3_nt: TGCAGCGTTGAGTTTGGGGGAGGGCAGTACTTC
clone_size: NA; j_call: TRBJ2-5; d_call: NA; v_call: TRBV7-9; cdr3_aa: CASSLSVIQYF; cdr3_nt: TGTGCCAGCAGCTTATCCGTCATCCAGTACTTC
clone_size: NA; j_call: TRBJ2-1; d_call: NA; v_call: TRBV5-1; cdr3_aa: CASSLAGKLDYNEQFF; cdr3_nt: TGCGCCAGCAGCTTGGCGGGTAAACTGGACTACAATGAGCAGTTCTTC
clone_size: many; j_call: TRBJ1-2; d_call: NA; v_call: TRBV5-1; cdr3_aa: CASSLANGLNGYTF; cdr3_nt: TGCGCCAGCAGCTTGGCCAACGGACTAAATGGCTACACCTTC
clone_size: many; j_call: TRBJ1-5; d_call: NA; v_call: TRBV19; cdr3_aa: CASKRPADNQPQHF; cdr3_nt: TGTGCCAGTAAGAGGCCAGCGGACAATCAGCCCCAGCATTTT
clone_size: few; j_call: TRBJ1-1; d_call: NA; v_call: TRBV20-1; cdr3_aa: CSARYFSDTEAFF; cdr3_nt: TGCAGTGCTCGGTACTTTAGTGACACTGAAGCTTTCTTT
clone_size: NA; j_call: TRBJ1-2; d_call: NA; v_call: TRBV27; cdr3_aa: CASSLSIASLGTGYGYTF; cdr3_nt: TGTGCCAGCAGTTTATCAATTGCGTCGTTGGGTACGGGCTATGGCTACACCTTC
clone_size: many; j_call: TRBJ2-5; d_call: NA; v_call: TRBV12-3/TRBV12-4; cdr3_aa: CASSLRGSGVGETQYF; cdr3_nt: TGTGCCAGCAGTTTACGCGGCTCAGGGGTGGGAGAGACCCAGTACTTC
clone_size: NA; j_call: TRBJ2-1; d_call: TRBD2; v_call: TRBV4-1; cdr3_aa: CASSQVRLAGVSVF; cdr3_nt: TGCGCCAGCAGCCAAGTAAGACTAGCGGGAGTTTCGGTCTTC
clone_size: many; j_call: TRBJ1-2; d_call: TRBD1; v_call: TRBV5-1; cdr3_aa: CASSTGQDSYGYTF; cdr3_nt: TGCGCCAGCAGCACCGGACAGGACAGCTATGGCTACACCTTC
clone_size: few; j_call: TRBJ2-3; d_call: TRBD2; v_call: TRBV7-9; cdr3_aa: CASMSPGGHTDTQYF; cdr3_nt: TGTGCCAGCATGTCCCCGGGGGGGCACACAGATACGCAGTATTTT
clone_size: once; j_call: TRBJ2-2; d_call: NA; v_call: TRBV6-1; cdr3_aa: CASCRRGGDTGELFF; cdr3_nt: TGTGCCAGCTGCCGCAGGGGAGGGGACACCGGGGAGCTGTTTTTT